A single T cell receptor beta chain is shown here with its context. These data are taken from a study of early T cells in non-severe SARS-CoV-2 infection. Researchers tagged individual cDNA molecules with unique molecular identifiers. Each CDR3 protein gets one entry after TCRdb re-called the 5' RACE reads with MiXCR. The data show fewer than 30,000 distinct CDR3 sequences, with approximately 6.4% seen just once and approximately 35% held by the top ten. The CDR3 contains 18 residues. In germline, CDR1 is SEHNR, CDR2 FQNEAQ (reference sequence). V lost 1 base and J lost 5, with 21 bases in between. This specimen consisted of whole blood, obtained at baseline. The sequence was obtained from an adult who was a healthcare worker with PCR-confirmed SARS-CoV-2 infection or an uninfected control (not recorded which). The chain employs TRBV7-9 and TRBJ2-1, with D perhaps being TRBD1 or TRBD2 (5 bases each). The CDR3 nucleotides read TGTGCCAGCAGCTTAGGAGCGAGGGGACGGATTTATAACAATGAGCAGTTCTTC. Translated: CASSLGARGRIYNNEQFF.